What follows are 26 T cell receptor beta chains derived from one specimen sequenced in a study of cytomegalovirus exposure and HLA in healthy donors. PCR was performed using 60 Vbeta and 13 Jbeta primers. Generated by immunoSEQ multiplex PCR, the TCRdb table keeps only in-frame clones and is missing some. The data hold 100,000 to 120,000 clones, with over 60% observed a single time. The sequencing input was PBMCs. The receptors stem from a woman aged 55-69 years in good health and CMV-seropositive.

This clone was seen just once. V is TRBV7-3 and J is TRBJ2-3; perhaps TRBD2 as D (5 bases). Per germline, CDR1 SGHTA and CDR2 FQGTGA. Trimming pared 4 bases from V and 0 bases from J, leaving 11 bases between. The length of the CDR3 is 15 residues. The CDR3 DNA follows: TGTGCCAGCAGCTCCACCTGGGAGAGCACAGATACGCAGTATTTT. Its protein product is CASSSTWESTDTQYF.

The chain has TRBV28 and TRBJ1-2; 7 positions agree with TRBD1. The length of the CDR3 is 13 residues. CDR1 and CDR2 (germline): MDHEN, SYDVKM. The J segment lost 8 bases and the V segment lost 4 bases, leaving 7 bases of the junction unmatched. The CDR3 reads CASSSTGSRGYTF. For the CDR3, the DNA is TGTGCCAGCAGTTCGACAGGGTCTCGAGGCTACACCTTC.

The chain combines TRBV27 with TRBJ2-1, with D possibly being TRBD1 (5 bases). The CDR3 spans 17 residues. Between the trimmed V and J ends, which lost 3 bases and 3 bases, there was a span of 18 bases. Germline values: CDR1 MNHEY, CDR2 SMNVEV (reference sequence). The chain's CDR3 is CASSLGWGNGDYNEQFF. In DNA, the CDR3 is TGTGCCAGCAGTTTGGGATGGGGCAACGGTGACTACAATGAGCAGTTCTTC.

The chain carries TRBV10-3 and TRBJ2-7, with TRBD1 identical over 7 bases. With V trimmed by 4 bases and J by 3 bases, 6 bases remained unmatched. Looked up from germline, CDR1 is ENHRY and CDR2 is SYGVKD. The CDR3 is 14 residues long. CDR3 nucleotide sequence: TGTGCCATCAGTGGAGGGACAGTTGGCTACGAGCAGTACTTC. As protein: CAISGGTVGYEQYF.

V gene TRBV7-9 combines with J gene TRBJ2-7; D is uncertain. The CDR3 spans 11 residues. V was clipped by 4 bases and J by 3 bases, with 4 bases between them. The V gene's germline CDR1 is SEHNR and CDR2 FQNEAQ (reference sequence). The CDR3 is CASSSNYEQYF. The CDR3 DNA reads TGTGCCAGCAGCTCCAACTACGAGCAGTACTTC.

The chain recombines TRBV6-6 with TRBJ1-5; D not resolved. V was shortened by 6 bases and J by 2 bases, with 14 bases between the two germline ends. Germline V gene lookup returns CDR1 MNHNY and CDR2 SVGAGI (reference sequence). This CDR3 has 15 residues. This chain's CDR3 is CASREGSRRNQPQHF. The CDR3 bases are TGTGCCAGCAGGGAGGGAAGTAGGCGCAATCAGCCCCAGCATTTT.

V and J are TRBV7-6 and TRBJ2-1; tentatively, D is TRBD2 (6 bases). This CDR3 is 15 amino acids long. Germline V gives CDR1 SGHVS, CDR2 FNYEAQ. V gave up 5 bases and J gave up 6 bases, with 17 bases separating them. The CDR3 DNA reads as TGTGCCAGCAGCATAAATCCCGACGGGGGCAATGAGCAGTTCTTC. It is translated as CASSINPDGGNEQFF.

V gene TRBV27 combines with J gene TRBJ1-1, with D unclear. Germline V gene data show CDR1 as MNHEY and CDR2 as SMNVEV (reference sequence). This CDR3 has 13 amino acids. Trimming took 5 bases from V and 1 from J, leaving 8 bases between them. CDR3 protein: CASSRHTNTEAFF. In DNA, the CDR3 is TGTGCCAGCAGTCGACATACGAACACTGAAGCTTTCTTT.

This chain joins TRBV10-3 and TRBJ2-1; TRBD2 aligns across 9 bases. This CDR3 contains 14 residues. Germline lookup yields CDR1 ENHRY and CDR2 SYGVKD. V was pared by 7 bases and J by 7 bases, with 8 bases of the junction left unmatched. Here the CDR3 DNA reads TGTGCCATCAACCCGGGACTAGCACTGAATGAGCAGTTCTTC. This translates into CAINPGLALNEQFF.

The genes are TRBV6-5 and TRBJ2-2; tentatively, D is TRBD2 (6 bases). The CDR3 runs to 15 residues. Trimming shortened V by 4 bases and J by 4 bases, and 13 bases separated the two germline ends. Germline assignment: CDR1 MNHEY and CDR2 SVGAGI. CDR3 DNA sequence: TGTGCCAGCAGTTTAAGGCTAGCGCCCACCGGGGAGCTGTTTTTT. Protein product: CASSLRLAPTGELFF.

This clone was seen more than once but under ten times. The V gene is TRBV4-1, the J gene TRBJ1-5, with 8 bases aligning to TRBD1. CDR3 length: 15 amino acids. The germline V gene has CDR1 MGHRA and CDR2 YSYEKL. Trimming at V came to 4 bases and at J to 2 bases, leaving 4 bases not matched to a gene. CDR3 sequence (DNA): TGCGCCAGCAGCCGGGACAGGATTCGCAATCAGCCCCAGCATTTT. Protein product: CASSRDRIRNQPQHF.

The rearrangement joins TRBV18 to TRBJ2-1; 9 nucleotides align to TRBD2. The CDR3 loop spans 15 amino acids. Looked up from germline, CDR1 is KGHSH and CDR2 is LQKENI. Trimming removed 3 bases from V and 4 bases from J; junction bases left unmatched: 4. CDR3 in DNA: TGTGCCAGCTCACCCGGGCTAGCGGGGTACAATGAGCAGTTCTTC. Its translation is CASSPGLAGYNEQFF.

The V gene is TRBV19, the J gene TRBJ1-2; TRBD1 aligns across 8 bases. CDR3 length equals 15 residues. V dropped 4 bases and J dropped 5; count of bases not matched to a gene: 9. Germline V lookup: CDR1 LNHDA, CDR2 SQIVND (reference sequence). The CDR3 DNA is TGTGCCAGTAGTAGTCCAGGGGGCGCAAAGTATGGCTACACCTTC. Protein: CASSSPGGAKYGYTF.

This chain connects TRBV28 to TRBJ2-1; 8 bases align to TRBD2. The germline CDR1 and CDR2 sequences are MDHEN and SYDVKM. V lost 2 bases to trimming and J lost 7 bases; unmatched junction nucleotides: 4. CDR3 length: 14 residues. CDR3 loop: CASSLSGSLNEQFF. The CDR3 DNA is TGTGCCAGCAGTTTAAGCGGGAGTTTGAATGAGCAGTTCTTC.

The gene calls are TRBV28 and TRBJ1-4, with 9 bases aligning to TRBD1. Germline assignment: CDR1 MDHEN and CDR2 SYDVKM. Germline trimming cut 3 bases from V and 6 bases from J; bases unmatched to any gene: 8. This CDR3 comprises 16 residues. The CDR3 here is CASSFGVWDRDEKLFF. CDR3 nucleotide sequence: TGTGCCAGCAGTTTCGGGGTGTGGGACAGGGATGAAAAACTGTTTTTT.

For the CDR3, the DNA is TGTGCCAGCAGTTCCCCGGGACAGGGAGATCAAAAACTGTTTTTT. As protein: CASSSPGQGDQKLFF. V gene TRBV6-6 combines with J gene TRBJ1-4; 9 nucleotides align to TRBD1. J lost 9 bases, V lost 4 bases, and 9 bases had no gene match. Looked up from germline, CDR1 is MNHNY and CDR2 is SVGAGI (reference sequence). CDR3 length: 15 amino acids.

The chain joins TRBV5-1 to TRBJ1-2, with TRBD1 identical over 8 bases. The germline V gene encodes CDR1 SGHRS and CDR2 YFSETQ. Losses at the gene ends were 4 bases for V and 7 bases for J; bases not matched to a gene: 9. This CDR3 has 14 amino acids. The CDR3 here is CASSLTGGEGGYTF. The CDR3 DNA follows: TGCGCCAGCAGCCTAACAGGGGGAGAGGGTGGCTACACCTTC.

V gene TRBV7-8 combines with J gene TRBJ2-1; possibly TRBD2 for D (5 bases). Germline V gives CDR1 SGHVS, CDR2 FQNEAQ. V dropped 5 bases and J dropped 3 bases, with 11 bases sitting between them. The CDR3 runs 14 residues. CDR3 amino acids: CASSTLLGYNEQFF. For the CDR3, the DNA is TGTGCCAGCAGCACCCTACTAGGCTACAATGAGCAGTTCTTC.

This clone was seen only a few times. V is TRBV19 and J is TRBJ1-5, with 8 bases aligning to TRBD1. The CDR3 is 17 amino acids. Germline-derived CDR1 and CDR2 are LNHDA and SQIVND (reference sequence). After removal of 6 bases from V and 2 bases from J, the junction contained 12 bases not matched to a gene. CDR3 residues: CASSPGTGRTRNQPQHF. CDR3 DNA sequence: TGTGCCAGTAGCCCCGGGACAGGACGTACCCGCAATCAGCCCCAGCATTTT.

This sequence joins TRBV29-1 and TRBJ1-5; 8 positions match TRBD1. The CDR3 contains 14 residues. V trimming: 5 bases; J trimming: 9 bases; junction bases outside the gene matches: 12. CDR1 is SQVTM, CDR2 ANQGSEA, per germline. The CDR3 region is CSVLGTGGKSPQHF. CDR3 DNA sequence: TGCAGCGTTCTAGGGACAGGCGGTAAGTCGCCCCAGCATTTT.

In this sample, this clone turned up a few times. V usage is TRBV21-1 and J usage is TRBJ2-7; the table assigns TRBD2, which was not confirmed against the DNA. TRBV21-1 is labeled a pseudogene. The CDR3 is 16 residues long. CDR3 sequence (DNA): TGTGCCAGCAGCAAAGGAGGACTAGCGGGAACCGACGAGCAGTACTTC. It specifies CASSKGGLAGTDEQYF.

The genes are TRBV28 and TRBJ2-2; maybe TRBD1 (5 bases). Trimming left V 7 bases short and J 0 bases short, with 9 bases between. Germline CDR1 reads MDHEN; CDR2 reads SYDVKM. The CDR3 is 14 amino acids. This CDR3 is CASNGHANTGELFF. DNA of the CDR3: TGTGCCAGCAATGGACACGCGAACACCGGGGAGCTGTTTTTT. Filled out from reference TRBV28 and TRBJ2-2, the complete variable domain reads DVKVTQSSRYLVKRTGEKVFLECVQDMDHENMFWYRQDPGLGLRLIYFSYDVKMKEKGDIPEGYSVSREKKERFSLILESASTNQTSMYLCASNGHANTGELFFGEGSRLTVL.

This clone occurred a few times. CDR3 region: CASSLGVLGRTSGNTIYF. The CDR3 region has the DNA TGTGCCAGCAGCTTAGGAGTCCTGGGGCGAACCTCTGGAAACACCATATATTTT. The chain recombines TRBV7-9 with TRBJ1-3; TRBD1 is a possible D gene (5 bases). CDR1 and CDR2 from the germline V gene are SEHNR and FQNEAQ (reference sequence). CDR3 length: 18 residues. V lost 1 base and J lost 0, with 16 bases in between. Full variable domain (missing parts from reference TRBV7-9 and TRBJ1-3): DTGVSQNPRHKITKRGQNVTFRCDPISEHNRLYWYRQTLGQGPEFLTYFQNEAQLEKSRLLSDRFSAERPKGSFSTLEIQRTEQGDSAMYLCASSLGVLGRTSGNTIYFGEGSWLTVV.

This clone was detected only a few times. The chain is built from TRBV5-1 and TRBJ1-3; D is perhaps TRBD1 (5 bases). Deletions cut 2 bases from V and 2 bases from J, with 14 bases between. Germline CDR1 is SGHRS and CDR2 is YFSETQ. CDR3 size: 16 residues. CDR3 region: CASSLIGGSTGNTIYF. The CDR3 DNA sequence: TGCGCCAGCAGCTTAATCGGGGGGTCCACTGGAAACACCATATATTTT. The full variable domain, in which reference TRBV5-1 and TRBJ1-3 provide the parts outside the CDR3, is KAGVTQTPRYLIKTRGQQVTLSCSPISGHRSVSWYQQTPGQGLQFLFEYFSETQRNKGNFPGRFSGRQFSNSRSEMNVSTLELGDSALYLCASSLIGGSTGNTIYFGEGSWLTVV.

Concerning this clone itself: A read error may account for a junction end that differs from germline. The chain links TRBV7-9 to TRBJ1-1; no firm D call. CDR3 length: 12 residues. The V gene's germline CDR1 is SEHNR and CDR2 FQNEAQ (reference sequence). This CDR3 reads CSSSSRSTEAFF. CDR3 nucleotides: TGTTCCAGCAGCTCACGTAGCACTGAAGCTTTCTTT.

V gene TRBV29-1 combines with J gene TRBJ1-1; D unclear. Germline V gives CDR1 SQVTM, CDR2 ANQGSEA. The CDR3 has 15 residues. V was cut by 7 bases and J by 2 bases, with 20 bases left in between. The DNA of the CDR3 is TGCAGCGCCTCAACCTTCAACGGGGAAAACACTGAAGCTTTCTTT. Its translation is CSASTFNGENTEAFF.